This is a list of T cell receptor beta chains from one sample in a study of blood T cells in healthy people across ages. Using its own MiXCR run on the 5' RACE reads, TCRdb lists one record per CDR3 protein. The sample lists around 1.5 million distinct CDR3 sequences; roughly 32% were seen once. The specimen sequenced was blood. The receptors derive from a woman in her twenties or thirties in good health. Each CDR3 is given with its conserved first and last residue. D genes are given only for firm matches. Only some rows state a clone size, as once, few, many or a class for expanded clones.

J gene,D gene,clone size,V gene,CDR3 protein,CDR3 DNA
TRBJ2-2,NA,NA,TRBV11-2,CASSLESSGELFF,TGTGCCAGCAGCTTAGAATCAAGCGGGGAGCTGTTTTTT
TRBJ2-1,TRBD2,NA,TRBV29-1,CSLGDRAGVVNEQFF,TGCAGCCTGGGGGATAGGGCGGGAGTTGTTAATGAGCAGTTCTTC
TRBJ2-7,NA,NA,TRBV28,CASRLGGLHYEQYF,TGTGCCAGCAGGTTAGGGGGACTGCACTACGAGCAGTACTTC
TRBJ2-1,NA,few,TRBV20-1,CSAHLRSAEFF,TGCAGTGCGCACTTGAGGTCGGCGGAGTTCTTC
TRBJ2-7,NA,NA,TRBV6-5,CASSQASGFSYEQYF,TGTGCCAGCAGCCAGGCGTCTGGGTTCTCCTACGAGCAGTACTTC
TRBJ1-2,NA,NA,TRBV6-5,CASSPGTQGYGYTF,TGTGCCAGCAGTCCCGGGACGCAGGGCTATGGCTACACCTTC
TRBJ2-7,TRBD1,few,TRBV20-1,CSARAQAGTGSLLHSEQYF,TGCAGTGCTAGGGCCCAAGCCGGGACAGGAAGCCTTTTGCACAGCGAGCAGTACTTC
TRBJ2-1,NA,few,TRBV28,CASSFGTLPYNEQFF,TGTGCCAGCAGTTTTGGGACTTTGCCCTACAATGAGCAGTTCTTC
TRBJ2-1,TRBD2,NA,TRBV15,CATSRAPSGNEQFF,TGTGCCACCAGCAGAGCCCCTAGCGGGAATGAGCAGTTCTTC
TRBJ2-1,TRBD2,NA,TRBV4-1,CASRGLAGGVEQFF,TGCGCCAGCCGTGGACTAGCGGGAGGTGTTGAGCAGTTCTTC
TRBJ1-6,NA,NA,TRBV2,CANSEAQTATNSPLHF,TGTGCCAACAGTGAAGCGCAGACAGCTACCAATTCACCCCTCCACTTT
TRBJ2-1,TRBD2,many,TRBV4-2,CASSQDSTSGRASEQFF,TGTGCCAGCAGCCAAGACTCGACTAGCGGGAGGGCCAGTGAGCAGTTCTTC
TRBJ2-1,TRBD2,few,TRBV20-1,CSAEEAGNSYNEQFF,TGCAGTGCCGAGGAAGCGGGAAACTCTTACAATGAGCAGTTCTTC
TRBJ1-1,NA,many,TRBV3-1,CASSQGALGTEAFF,TGTGCCAGCAGCCAGGGCGCCCTCGGGACTGAAGCTTTCTTT
TRBJ1-5,NA,few,TRBV6-2/TRBV6-3,CASRDISNQPQHF,TGTGCCAGCCGGGACATTAGCAATCAGCCCCAGCATTTT
TRBJ1-1,NA,NA,TRBV11-2,CASSTPWDTEAFF,TGTGCCAGCAGCACCCCTTGGGACACTGAAGCTTTCTTT
TRBJ2-2,TRBD2,NA,TRBV20-1,CSAPGWRGRGGTGELFF,TGCAGTGCGCCCGGTTGGAGAGGGCGGGGGGGCACCGGGGAGCTGTTTTTT
TRBJ1-1,TRBD1,few,TRBV5-1,CASSPGQAMNTEAFF,TGCGCCAGCAGCCCCGGACAGGCCATGAACACTGAAGCTTTCTTT
TRBJ1-2,NA,NA,TRBV20-1,CSASESSAGGYTF,TGCAGTGCTAGCGAGTCGTCGGCCGGCGGCTACACCTTC
TRBJ2-1,TRBD2,NA,TRBV7-9,CASSPGEREGNEQFF,TGTGCCAGCAGCCCAGGGGAGCGGGAGGGCAATGAGCAGTTCTTC
TRBJ2-7,NA,many,TRBV27,CASSSPGRDYEQYF,TGTGCCAGCAGTTCCCCCGGGAGAGACTACGAGCAGTACTTC
TRBJ2-2,TRBD1,once,TRBV28,CASSTPDRAGELFF,TGTGCCAGCAGTACCCCCGACAGGGCCGGGGAGCTGTTTTTT
TRBJ1-1,NA,once,TRBV12-3/TRBV12-4,CASEPYEAFF,TGTGCCAGCGAGCCCTATGAAGCTTTCTTT
TRBJ2-1,NA,NA,TRBV5-1,CASSLEGTYYNEQFF,TGCGCCAGCAGCTTGGAGGGGACATACTACAATGAGCAGTTCTTC
TRBJ2-5,TRBD2,many,TRBV11-2,CASSETTSPVSTQYF,TGTGCCAGCAGCGAAACGACTAGCCCCGTTTCGACCCAGTACTTC
TRBJ2-7,TRBD1,NA,TRBV29-1,CSGGPGGYEQYF,TGCAGCGGGGGTCCAGGGGGCTACGAGCAGTACTTC
TRBJ1-2,TRBD1,few,TRBV20-1,CSAVRTGGGNGYTF,TGCAGTGCTGTTCGGACAGGGGGCGGCAATGGCTACACCTTC
TRBJ2-7,NA,NA,TRBV18,CASKSPGTRIYEQYF,TGTGCCAGCAAATCACCCGGGACACGGATCTACGAGCAGTACTTC
TRBJ1-2,NA,NA,TRBV12-3/TRBV12-4,CASSAGPLKNGYTF,TGTGCCAGCAGTGCGGGACCCTTGAAAAATGGCTACACCTTC
TRBJ2-5,TRBD1,few,TRBV28,CASSSDRGGPGKGRQYF,TGTGCCAGCAGTTCGGACAGGGGGGGTCCGGGAAAAGGTCGGCAGTACTTC
TRBJ2-1,NA,few,TRBV7-3,CASSSSGNYNEQFF,TGTGCCAGCAGCTCCTCGGGGAACTACAATGAGCAGTTCTTC
TRBJ2-4,NA,NA,TRBV7-2,CASSFGGLKNIQYF,TGTGCCAGCAGCTTCGGCGGCCTCAAAAACATTCAGTACTTC
TRBJ2-4,NA,few,TRBV11-3,CASSLDRTNIQYF,TGTGCCAGCAGCTTAGATCGGACAAACATTCAGTACTTC
TRBJ1-3,NA,NA,TRBV6-1,CASSDGTIDSGNTIYF,TGTGCCAGCAGTGATGGAACAATCGACTCTGGAAACACCATATATTTT
TRBJ2-2,TRBD2,NA,TRBV3-1,CASSRLAGGGELFF,TGTGCCAGCAGTCGGCTAGCGGGAGGAGGGGAGCTGTTTTTT
TRBJ2-3,NA,NA,TRBV20-1,CSAGLQGIFTDTQYF,TGCAGTGCTGGCTTACAGGGAATCTTTACAGATACGCAGTATTTT
TRBJ1-4,NA,NA,TRBV28,CASVITGATNEKLFF,TGTGCCAGCGTGATTACGGGGGCAACTAACGAAAAACTGTTTTTT
TRBJ2-1,NA,NA,TRBV11-2,CASSLVGALSSYNEQFF,TGTGCCAGCAGCTTAGTAGGGGCGCTAAGCTCCTACAATGAGCAGTTCTTC
TRBJ2-6,NA,few,TRBV20-1,CSAKDRLGGANVLTF,TGCAGTGCCAAGGACCGCCTCGGAGGGGCCAACGTCCTGACTTTC
TRBJ1-5,NA,few,TRBV5-1,CASSPSGGTDQPQHF,TGCGCCAGCAGCCCGAGCGGGGGGACGGATCAGCCCCAGCATTTT
TRBJ2-7,NA,many,TRBV29-1,CSVGTGRVYEQYF,TGCAGCGTTGGGACAGGGAGGGTCTACGAGCAGTACTTC
TRBJ1-1,NA,many,TRBV7-9,CASSAGTMNTEAFF,TGTGCCAGCAGCGCCGGGACCATGAACACTGAAGCTTTCTTT
TRBJ1-6,NA,few,TRBV27,CASSSQGINSPLHF,TGTGCCAGCAGTTCCCAGGGGATCAATTCACCCCTCCACTTT
TRBJ1-5,NA,many,TRBV12-3/TRBV12-4,CASSFGDTEYQPQHF,TGTGCCAGCAGTTTTGGGGACACGGAATATCAGCCCCAGCATTTT
TRBJ2-1,NA,NA,TRBV18,CASSPGPGWDYNEQFF,TGTGCCAGCTCACCGGGGCCAGGATGGGACTACAATGAGCAGTTCTTC
TRBJ2-1,TRBD2,few,TRBV20-1,CSATGRTSGNLNEQFF,TGCAGTGCTACCGGCCGGACTAGCGGGAATTTGAATGAGCAGTTCTTC
TRBJ2-7,TRBD1,NA,TRBV5-1,CASSFLTGVGEQYF,TGCGCCAGCAGCTTTTTGACAGGGGTAGGCGAGCAGTACTTC